Listed below are T cell receptor beta chains from one sample, sequenced in a study of shared clonotypes between healthy human individuals. Assay used: immunoSEQ multiplex PCR; TCRdb lists only in-frame clones, some missing. The repertoire has about 520,000 clones, about 96% of them found once; the top ten carry 0.05% to 0.08%. The sequencing input was naive CD4+ T cells sorted from blood. These TCRs come from a woman aged 25 to 39 in good health. Each CDR3 is given with its conserved first and last residue. The D gene is left open where the match is weak. Rows may omit the clone size; those that give it use once, few, many or a size class.

TRBJ2-1 | . | TRBD2 | TRBV5-6 | CASSFSGIRNEQFF | TGTGCCAGCAGCTTTAGCGGGATTCGGAATGAGCAGTTCTTC
TRBJ1-2 | . | TRBD1 | TRBV7-6 | CARRDRGSLGYTF | TGTGCCAGAAGGGACAGGGGCTCACTTGGCTACACCTTC
TRBJ1-6 | . | . | TRBV28 | CASSPTLNSPLHF | TGTGCCAGCAGCCCTACTCTTAATTCACCCCTCCACTTT
TRBJ2-7 | . | . | TRBV5-6 | CASSLVDRTYEQYF | TGTGCCAGCAGCTTGGTTGACAGGACCTACGAGCAGTACTTC
TRBJ1-1 | . | . | TRBV27 | CASRGVNTEAFF | TGTGCCAGCAGGGGGGTGAACACTGAAGCTTTCTTT
TRBJ2-1 | . | . | TRBV7-6 | CASSLKRDTYNEQFF | TGTGCCAGCAGCTTAAAGCGGGACACCTACAATGAGCAGTTCTTC
TRBJ2-1 | . | . | TRBV19 | CASTLRQGYNEQFF | TGTGCCAGTACCCTGCGGCAGGGGTACAATGAGCAGTTCTTC
TRBJ1-2 | . | . | TRBV27 | CASSLEEGYTF | TGTGCCAGCAGTTTAGAAGAAGGCTACACCTTC
TRBJ1-1 | . | TRBD1 | TRBV28 | CASSAPGQGNTEAFF | TGTGCCAGCAGTGCCCCGGGACAGGGGAACACTGAAGCTTTCTTT
TRBJ2-7 | . | TRBD2 | TRBV6-5 | CASRLAGASPYEQYF | TGTGCCAGCAGACTAGCGGGAGCATCCCCCTACGAGCAGTACTTC
TRBJ1-4 | . | . | TRBV5-8 | CASSSGRGSNEKLFF | TGTGCCAGCAGCTCAGGGCGGGGGTCTAATGAAAAACTGTTTTTT
TRBJ2-1 | . | TRBD2 | TRBV5-1 | CASSIEAGDYNEQFF | TGCGCCAGCAGCATTGAAGCGGGAGACTACAATGAGCAGTTCTTC
TRBJ2-7 | . | . | TRBV19 | CASSSKLDSEQYF | TGTGCCAGTAGTAGTAAGCTAGACAGCGAGCAGTACTTC
TRBJ2-1 | . | . | TRBV27 | CASSFLLKGRDRDNEQFF | TGTGCCAGCAGTTTTCTCCTCAAGGGGCGGGATCGTGACAATGAGCAGTTCTTC
TRBJ2-5 | . | TRBD2 | TRBV19 | CASSIVAGSQETQYF | TGTGCCAGTAGTATCGTAGCGGGGTCACAAGAGACCCAGTACTTC
TRBJ1-5 | . | TRBD1 | TRBV9 | CASSTGQGGRNQPQHF | TGTGCCAGCAGCACAGGACAGGGGGGACGCAATCAGCCCCAGCATTTT
TRBJ1-4 | . | . | TRBV5-5 | CASSPRRSSGNEKLFF | TGTGCCAGCAGCCCCAGGAGGAGCAGCGGCAATGAAAAACTGTTTTTT
TRBJ1-1 | . | TRBD1 | TRBV27 | CASSVTGRTEAFF | TGTGCCAGCAGCGTGACAGGGCGGACTGAAGCTTTCTTT
TRBJ2-3 | . | TRBD2 | TRBV11-2 | CASSPAQLAGGSDTQYF | TGTGCCAGCAGCCCAGCCCAGCTAGCGGGAGGCTCAGATACGCAGTATTTT
TRBJ2-2 | . | TRBD2 | TRBV28 | CASRLHPSGRAGGELFF | TGTGCCAGCAGGCTACATCCTAGCGGGAGGGCAGGTGGGGAGCTGTTTTTT
TRBJ2-2 | once | . | TRBV5-8 | CASSVLGTLHTGELFF | TGTGCCAGCAGCGTGCTAGGGACCCTTCACACCGGGGAGCTGTTTTTT
TRBJ2-5 | . | TRBD2 | TRBV7-6 | CASSKTSGRAGETQYF | TGTGCCAGCAGCAAGACTAGCGGGAGGGCCGGAGAGACCCAGTACTTC
TRBJ2-3 | . | . | TRBV7-8 | CASSFGRELGTQYF | TGTGCCAGCAGCTTTGGGCGGGAACTGGGTACGCAGTATTTT
TRBJ2-3 | . | . | TRBV7-2 | CASSLGAGKDTQYF | TGTGCCAGCAGCTTGGGGGCAGGGAAAGATACGCAGTATTTT
TRBJ2-1 | once | . | TRBV11-3 | CASSSSSCWNSYNEQFF | TGTGCCAGCAGCTCCTCTTCCTGTTGGAACTCCTACAATGAGCAGTTCTTC
TRBJ1-5 | . | . | TRBV2 | CASSELGAQPQHF | TGTGCCAGCAGTGAATTGGGGGCTCAGCCCCAGCATTTT
TRBJ1-2 | . | . | TRBV7-9 | CASSLQGGGSYGYTF | TGTGCCAGCAGCCTACAGGGTGGTGGGAGCTATGGCTACACCTTC
TRBJ2-1 | . | TRBD2 | TRBV5-6 | CASSFGTSVYNEQFF | TGTGCCAGCAGCTTCGGGACTAGCGTCTACAATGAGCAGTTCTTC
TRBJ1-5 | . | . | TRBV28 | CASRGRDSNQPQHF | TGTGCCAGCAGGGGACGGGACAGCAATCAGCCCCAGCATTTT
TRBJ1-2 | . | TRBD1 | TRBV5-4 | CASRYGTDYNGYTF | TGTGCCAGCAGATATGGGACAGACTATAATGGCTACACCTTC
TRBJ2-1 | . | . | TRBV27 | CASSLRPNEQFF | TGTGCCAGCAGTTTAAGGCCCAATGAGCAGTTCTTC
TRBJ1-1 | . | . | TRBV4-1 | CASSQVGRTVNTEAFF | TGCGCCAGCAGCCAAGTCGGTAGGACAGTGAACACTGAAGCTTTCTTT